This T cell receptor beta chain is drawn from a study of glioma-infiltrating T cells. TCR alpha and beta CDR3 regions were amplified from RNA using iRepertoire nested multiplex PCR. TCRdb reanalysed the multiplex PCR reads using MiXCR and keeps one entry per CDR3 protein. The sample shows about 410,000 distinct CDR3 sequences, less than 50% of them seen only once. General observations from the study: Very few CDR3 sequences were shared between tissue and blood.

Germline V gives CDR1 SGHDN, CDR2 FVKESK. V lost 3 bases, J lost 5 bases, and 14 bases lay in between. The CDR3 runs to 15 residues. On this clonotype: Its specificity is unknown.

The sample was glioma tissue, nonneoplastic brain tissue, or PBMCs (not recorded which). The receptor was isolated from a human donor with low-grade glioma or glioblastoma, undergoing nonglioma brain surgery, or in good health (not recorded which). The V and J genes are TRBV14 and TRBJ2-1; D is uncertain. The CDR3 bases are TGTGCCAGCAGCCATGGCAGGCAGATAGACAATGAGCAGTTCTTC. Translating gives CASSHGRQIDNEQFF.